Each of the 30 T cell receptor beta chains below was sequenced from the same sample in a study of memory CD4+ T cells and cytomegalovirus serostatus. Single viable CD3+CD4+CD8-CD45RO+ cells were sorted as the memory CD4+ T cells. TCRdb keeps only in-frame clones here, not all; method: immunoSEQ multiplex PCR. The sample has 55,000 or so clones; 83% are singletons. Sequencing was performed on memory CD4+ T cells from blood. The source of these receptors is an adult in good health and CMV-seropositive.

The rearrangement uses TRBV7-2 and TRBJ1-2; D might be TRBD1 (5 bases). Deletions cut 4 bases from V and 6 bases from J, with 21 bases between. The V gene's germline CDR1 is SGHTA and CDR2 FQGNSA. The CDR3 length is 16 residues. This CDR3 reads CASSSSGPGRSNGYTF. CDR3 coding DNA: TGTGCCAGCAGCTCTAGTGGTCCAGGGCGTTCGAATGGCTACACCTTC.

DNA for the CDR3: TGTGCCAGCAGCTTAGATCTCGGCCTCAGGGTCCCCTATAATTCACCCCTCCACTTT. Translating gives CASSLDLGLRVPYNSPLHF. The V call is TRBV7-2, the J call TRBJ1-6, with a possible D match to TRBD1 (5 bases). V lost 1 base and J lost 2, with 18 bases in between. The V gene's germline CDR1 is SGHTA and CDR2 FQGNSA. The CDR3 runs 19 residues.

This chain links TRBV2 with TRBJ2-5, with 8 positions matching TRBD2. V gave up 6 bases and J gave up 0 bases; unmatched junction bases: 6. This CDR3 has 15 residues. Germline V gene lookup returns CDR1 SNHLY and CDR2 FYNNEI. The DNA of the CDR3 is TGTGCCAGCAGCCGAGCGGGAGTAAACCAAGAGACCCAGTACTTC. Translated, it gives CASSRAGVNQETQYF.

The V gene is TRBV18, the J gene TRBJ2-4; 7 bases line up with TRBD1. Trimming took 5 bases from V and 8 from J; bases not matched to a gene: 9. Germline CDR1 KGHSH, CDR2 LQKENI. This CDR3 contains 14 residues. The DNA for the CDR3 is TGTGCCAGCTCAACCCGACAGGGCAGAGACATTCAGTACTTC. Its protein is CASSTRQGRDIQYF. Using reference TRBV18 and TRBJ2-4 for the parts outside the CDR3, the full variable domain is NAGVMQNPRHLVRRRGQEARLRCSPMKGHSHVYWYRQLPEEGLKFMVYLQKENIIDESGMPKERFSAEFPKEGPSILRIQQVVRGDSAAYFCASSTRQGRDIQYFGAGTRLSVL.

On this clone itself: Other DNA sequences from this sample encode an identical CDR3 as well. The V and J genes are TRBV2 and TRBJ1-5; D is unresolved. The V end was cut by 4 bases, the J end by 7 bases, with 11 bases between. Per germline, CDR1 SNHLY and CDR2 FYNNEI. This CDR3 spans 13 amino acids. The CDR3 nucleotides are TGTGCCAGCAGTGGAGAGCGGCGACAGCCCCAGCATTTT. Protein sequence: CASSGERRQPQHF.

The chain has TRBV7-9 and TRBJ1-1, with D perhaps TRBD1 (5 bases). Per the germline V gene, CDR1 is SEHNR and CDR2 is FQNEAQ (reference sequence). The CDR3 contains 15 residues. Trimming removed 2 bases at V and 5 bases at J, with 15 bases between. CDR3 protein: CASSLYGGVGTEAFF. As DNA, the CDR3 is TGTGCCAGCAGCTTATATGGGGGAGTGGGGACTGAAGCTTTCTTT.

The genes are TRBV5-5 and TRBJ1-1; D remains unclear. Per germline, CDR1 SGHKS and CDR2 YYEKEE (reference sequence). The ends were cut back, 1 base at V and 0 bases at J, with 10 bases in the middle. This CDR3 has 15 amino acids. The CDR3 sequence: CASSLIGELNTEAFF. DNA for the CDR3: TGTGCCAGCAGCTTGATCGGGGAGTTGAACACTGAAGCTTTCTTT.

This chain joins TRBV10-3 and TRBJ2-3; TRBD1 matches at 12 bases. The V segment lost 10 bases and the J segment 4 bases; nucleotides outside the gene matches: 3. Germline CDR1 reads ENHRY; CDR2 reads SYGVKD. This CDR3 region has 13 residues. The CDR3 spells CATGQGAADTQYF. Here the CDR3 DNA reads TGTGCCACGGGACAGGGGGCCGCAGATACGCAGTATTTT.

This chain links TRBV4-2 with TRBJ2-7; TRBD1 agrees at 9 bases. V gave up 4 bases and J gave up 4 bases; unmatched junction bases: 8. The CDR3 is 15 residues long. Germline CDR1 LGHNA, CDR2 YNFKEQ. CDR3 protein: CASSPMGQGGYEQYF. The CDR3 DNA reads TGTGCCAGCAGCCCCATGGGACAGGGAGGGTACGAGCAGTACTTC.

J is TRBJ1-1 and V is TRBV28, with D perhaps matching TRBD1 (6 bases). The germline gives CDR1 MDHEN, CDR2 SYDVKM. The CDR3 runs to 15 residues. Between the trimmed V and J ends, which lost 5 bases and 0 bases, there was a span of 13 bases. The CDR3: CASSRGQSVNTEAFF. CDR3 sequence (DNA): TGTGCCAGCAGTCGCGGACAGTCGGTGAACACTGAAGCTTTCTTT.

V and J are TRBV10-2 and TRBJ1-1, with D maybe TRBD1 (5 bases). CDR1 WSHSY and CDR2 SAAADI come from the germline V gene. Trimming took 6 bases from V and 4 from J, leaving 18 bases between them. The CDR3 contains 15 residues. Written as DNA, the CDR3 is TGCGCCAGCAGAGACCAGGGATTTTGGAGCACTGAAGCTTTCTTT. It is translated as CASRDQGFWSTEAFF.

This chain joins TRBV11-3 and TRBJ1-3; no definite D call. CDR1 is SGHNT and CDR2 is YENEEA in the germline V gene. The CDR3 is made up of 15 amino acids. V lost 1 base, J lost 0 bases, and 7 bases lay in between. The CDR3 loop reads CASSLGVGSGNTIYF. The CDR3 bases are TGTGCCAGCAGCTTAGGGGTTGGCTCTGGAAACACCATATATTTT.

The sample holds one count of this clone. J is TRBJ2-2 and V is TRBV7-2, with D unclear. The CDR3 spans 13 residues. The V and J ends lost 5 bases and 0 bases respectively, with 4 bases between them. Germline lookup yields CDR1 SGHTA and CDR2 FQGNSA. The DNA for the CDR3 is TGTGCCAGCAGCCAATCGAACACCGGGGAGCTGTTTTTT. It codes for CASSQSNTGELFF.

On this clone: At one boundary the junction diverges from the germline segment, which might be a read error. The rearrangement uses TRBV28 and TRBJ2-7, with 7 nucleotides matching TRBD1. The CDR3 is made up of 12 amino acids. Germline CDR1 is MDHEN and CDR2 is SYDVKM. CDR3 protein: CASSLKGRGTAF. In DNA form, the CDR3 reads TGTGCCAGCAGTTTAAAAGGTAGAGGGACAGCCTTC.

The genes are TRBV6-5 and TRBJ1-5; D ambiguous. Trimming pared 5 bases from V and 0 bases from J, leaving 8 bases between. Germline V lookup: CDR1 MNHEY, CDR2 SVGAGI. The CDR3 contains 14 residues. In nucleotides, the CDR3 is TGTGCCAGCAGTAGGGAAGCTAGCAATCAGCCCCAGCATTTT. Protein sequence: CASSREASNQPQHF.

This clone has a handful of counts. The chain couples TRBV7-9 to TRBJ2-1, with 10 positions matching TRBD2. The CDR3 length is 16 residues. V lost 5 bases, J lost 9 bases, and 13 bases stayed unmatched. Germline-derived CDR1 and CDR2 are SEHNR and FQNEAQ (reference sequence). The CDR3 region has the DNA TGTGCCAGCAGCCCCCCGGGGCTAGCGGGAGTCAGTGAGCAGTTCTTC. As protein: CASSPPGLAGVSEQFF.

For the CDR3, the DNA is TGTGCCAGCAGCTTAGGCAGTGCGAGCAATCAGCCCCAGCATTTT. Encoded protein: CASSLGSASNQPQHF. V and J are TRBV7-2 and TRBJ1-5; D is ambiguous. Germline loops: CDR1 SGHTA, CDR2 FQGNSA. Trimming removed 1 base at V and 1 base at J, with 8 bases between. This CDR3 comprises 15 residues. Together with reference TRBV7-2 and TRBJ1-5, the CDR3 gives the full variable domain: GAGVSQSPSNKVTEKGKDVELRCDPISGHTALYWYRQSLGQGLEFLIYFQGNSAPDKSGLPSDRFSAERTGGSVSTLTIQRTQQEDSAVYLCASSLGSASNQPQHFGDGTRLSIL.

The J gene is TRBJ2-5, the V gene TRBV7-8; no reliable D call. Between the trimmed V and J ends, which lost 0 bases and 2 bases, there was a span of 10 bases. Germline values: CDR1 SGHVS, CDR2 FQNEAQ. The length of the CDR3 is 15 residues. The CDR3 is CASSLADANQETQYF. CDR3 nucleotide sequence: TGTGCCAGCAGCTTAGCGGACGCTAATCAAGAGACCCAGTACTTC. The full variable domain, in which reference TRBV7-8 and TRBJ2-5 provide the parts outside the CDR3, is GAGVSQSPRYKVAKRGQDVALRCDPISGHVSLFWYQQALGQGPEFLTYFQNEAQLDKSGLPSDRFFAERPEGSVSTLKIQRTQQEDSAVYLCASSLADANQETQYFGPGTRLLVL.

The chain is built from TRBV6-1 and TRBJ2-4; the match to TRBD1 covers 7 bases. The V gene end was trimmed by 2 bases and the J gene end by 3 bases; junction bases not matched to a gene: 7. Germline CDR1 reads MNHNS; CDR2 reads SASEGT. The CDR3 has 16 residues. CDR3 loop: CASSEFTGVDKNIQYF. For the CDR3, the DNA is TGTGCCAGCAGTGAATTCACAGGGGTAGACAAAAACATTCAGTACTTC.

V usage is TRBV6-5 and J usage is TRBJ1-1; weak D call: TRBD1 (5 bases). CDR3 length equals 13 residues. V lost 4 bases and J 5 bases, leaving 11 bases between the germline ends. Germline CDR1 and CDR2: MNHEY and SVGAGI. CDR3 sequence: CASSSGRRTEAFF. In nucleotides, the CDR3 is TGTGCCAGCAGTTCAGGGAGGCGAACTGAAGCTTTCTTT.

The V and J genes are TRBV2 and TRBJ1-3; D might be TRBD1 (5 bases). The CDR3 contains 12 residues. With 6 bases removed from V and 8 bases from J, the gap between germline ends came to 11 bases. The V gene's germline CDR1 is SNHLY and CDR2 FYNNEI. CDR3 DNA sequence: TGTGCCAGCAGCAATCAGGGACACACCATATATTTT. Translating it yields CASSNQGHTIYF.

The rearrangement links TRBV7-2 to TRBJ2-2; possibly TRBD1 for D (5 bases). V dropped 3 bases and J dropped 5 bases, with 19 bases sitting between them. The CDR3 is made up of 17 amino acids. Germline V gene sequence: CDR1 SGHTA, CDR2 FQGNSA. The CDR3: CASSFRVPSGPTGELFF. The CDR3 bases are TGTGCCAGCAGCTTTAGGGTCCCCTCAGGGCCTACCGGGGAGCTGTTTTTT.

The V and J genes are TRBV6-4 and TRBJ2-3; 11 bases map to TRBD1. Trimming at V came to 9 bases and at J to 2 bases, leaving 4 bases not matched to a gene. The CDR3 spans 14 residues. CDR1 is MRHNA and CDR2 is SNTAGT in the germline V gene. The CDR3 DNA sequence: TGTGCCAGTCCGGGACAGGGGGACACAGATACGCAGTATTTT. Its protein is CASPGQGDTDTQYF.

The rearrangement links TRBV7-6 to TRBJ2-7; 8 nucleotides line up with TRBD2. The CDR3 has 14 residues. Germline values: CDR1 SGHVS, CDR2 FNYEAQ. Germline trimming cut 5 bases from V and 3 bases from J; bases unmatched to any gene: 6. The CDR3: CASSPQSGGYEQYF. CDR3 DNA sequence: TGTGCCAGCAGCCCACAAAGCGGGGGCTACGAGCAGTACTTC.

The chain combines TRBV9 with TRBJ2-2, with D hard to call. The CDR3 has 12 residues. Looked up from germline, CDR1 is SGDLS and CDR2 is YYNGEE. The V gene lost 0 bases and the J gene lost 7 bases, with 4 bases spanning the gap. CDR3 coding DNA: TGTGCCAGCAGCGTAGGGGTCGGGGAGCTGTTTTTT. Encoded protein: CASSVGVGELFF.

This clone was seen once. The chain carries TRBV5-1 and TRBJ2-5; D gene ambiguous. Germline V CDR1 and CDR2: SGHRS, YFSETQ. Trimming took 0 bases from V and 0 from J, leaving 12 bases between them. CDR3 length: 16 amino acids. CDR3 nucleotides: TGCGCCAGCAGCTTGGATGGCCTAACGAACCAAGAGACCCAGTACTTC. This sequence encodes CASSLDGLTNQETQYF.

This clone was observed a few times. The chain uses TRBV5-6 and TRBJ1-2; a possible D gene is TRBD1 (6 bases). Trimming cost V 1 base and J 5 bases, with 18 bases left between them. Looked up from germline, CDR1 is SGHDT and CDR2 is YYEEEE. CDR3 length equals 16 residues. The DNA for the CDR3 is TGTGCCAGCAGCTTGAGGGGGGGTGACTCAAGATATGGCTACACCTTC. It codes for CASSLRGGDSRYGYTF.

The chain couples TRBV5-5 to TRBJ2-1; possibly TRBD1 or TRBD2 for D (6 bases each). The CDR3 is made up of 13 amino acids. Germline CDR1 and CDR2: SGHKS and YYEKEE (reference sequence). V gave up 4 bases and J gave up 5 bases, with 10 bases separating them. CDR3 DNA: TGTGCCAGCAGCGTCGGGGGCGACAATGAGCAGTTCTTC. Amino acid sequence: CASSVGGDNEQFF.

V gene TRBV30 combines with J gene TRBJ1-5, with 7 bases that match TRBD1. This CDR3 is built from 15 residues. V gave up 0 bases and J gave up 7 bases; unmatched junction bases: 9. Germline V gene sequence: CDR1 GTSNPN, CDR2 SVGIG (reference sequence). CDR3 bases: TGTGCCTGGAGTGTATCAGTAGGGGGCCGACAGCCCCAGCATTTT. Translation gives CAWSVSVGGRQPQHF.

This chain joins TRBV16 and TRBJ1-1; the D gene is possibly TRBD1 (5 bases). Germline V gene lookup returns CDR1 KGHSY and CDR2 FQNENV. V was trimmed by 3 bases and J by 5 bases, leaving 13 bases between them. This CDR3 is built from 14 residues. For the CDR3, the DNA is TGTGCCAGCAGCCAGTCAGGGCTGAGGACTGAAGCTTTCTTT. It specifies CASSQSGLRTEAFF.